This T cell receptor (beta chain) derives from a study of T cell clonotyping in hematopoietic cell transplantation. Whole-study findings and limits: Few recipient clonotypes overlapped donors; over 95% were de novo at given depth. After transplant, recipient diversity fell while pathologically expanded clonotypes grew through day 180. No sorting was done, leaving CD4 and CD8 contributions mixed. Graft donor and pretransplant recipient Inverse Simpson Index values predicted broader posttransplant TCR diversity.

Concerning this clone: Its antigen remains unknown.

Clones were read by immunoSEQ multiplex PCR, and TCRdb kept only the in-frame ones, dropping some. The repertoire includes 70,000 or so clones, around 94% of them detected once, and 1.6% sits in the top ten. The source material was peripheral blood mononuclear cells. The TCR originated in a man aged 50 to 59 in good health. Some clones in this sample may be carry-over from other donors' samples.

The CDR3 protein is CARTGFRYGYTF. CDR3 DNA: TGTGCCAGGACAGGGTTTCGATATGGCTACACCTTC. This chain uses TRBV6-4 with TRBJ1-2; 7 bases align to TRBD1. Unmatched junction bases numbered 6, after V lost 9 bases and J lost 5 bases. The CDR3 contains 12 residues. Germline V gene data show CDR1 as MRHNA and CDR2 as SNTAGT.